This entry describes one T cell receptor beta chain. Its antigen is currently not known. No per-base quality is available; no much larger clone lies one base away. Trimming accounts for 2 bases at V and 10 bases at J, while the number of junction bases matched to no gene is 5. There are 15 amino acids in the CDR3, from cysteine to phenylalanine inclusive. Kept here is only the CDR3 DNA, which spans 45 bases and is read in frame from base 1. Reading the germline V gene (reference sequence) gives CDR1 DFQATT and CDR2 SNEGSKA. The entry originates in a study of blood T cells in healthy people across ages (dated by TCRdb to about 2015). Regarding the research as a whole: In model experiments, template switching captured about one uniquely barcoded TCR beta cDNA molecule for every two T cells. The donors were split into four age groups: young (average about 15 years), middle-aged (39), aged (approximately 59) and long-lived (under 85). The study measured age-related changes in TCR beta repertoire diversity using deep sequencing normalized with unique cDNA molecular identifiers. The study analyzed two additional independent replicas of 1 million unique cDNA reads from the same blood draw for two donors, one aged 18 to 30 and one aged 80 or older. Donors of different ages were randomly distributed across sequencing lanes to avoid experimental bias. The investigation overall reported the following: The percentage of naive T cells measured by flow cytometry correlated strongly with observed TCR beta diversity. The CMV infection status of donors was not known, potentially confounding age-related changes in expanded clonotypes. Estimates of total diversity based on one million sequenced T cells were regarded as lower bounds and as underestimates. Observed TCR beta diversity per million T cells fell roughly linearly with age, and a significant reduction was already apparent by age about 43. The long-lived group showed more naive CD4+ T cells, fewer expanded clones and increased TCR diversity than the aged group, suggesting age selection. Conclusive comparison of naive and antigen-experienced compartments was prevented by the profiling of bulk unsorted PBMCs.

Receptor libraries were prepared by 5' RACE. The reads were generated on an Illumina HiSeq 2500. A second roughly 7 to 11 cycle PCR used a sample-barcoded 5' primer and a J-beta primer mix. Each TCR beta cDNA molecule received a unique molecular identifier from a template-switch 5' adaptor carrying 12 random nucleotides. Each sample yielded at least 2.5 million CDR3-containing paired-end reads. First-strand cDNA was synthesized from all RNA with the Mint cDNA synthesis kit, primed by a TRBC-specific oligonucleotide. All cDNA was treated with uracil-DNA glycosylase and then went through a first 18-cycle PCR with the universal primers M1SS and BC2_uni_R. The authors' analysis ran thus. Normalization of each sample was performed by random selection of 1 million high-quality reads, each carrying a distinct molecular identifier. Reads sharing molecular identifiers were discarded rather than binned into consensus sequences. CDR3 identification, clonotype clustering and error correction used MiTCR with a Q25 quality threshold and the strictest error-elimination algorithm. Lower-bound total TCR beta diversity was estimated with a nonparametric unseen species model using Euler transformation. The public reads were reanalyzed by TCRdb: fastp trimming at Q25, MiXCR alignment, in-frame beta chains only. Here each entry gathers all rows of one CDR3 protein and keeps the most common genes and DNA. TCRdb, rather than the study authors, made the V and J calls. For this sample there are about 1.6 million distinct CDR3 sequences; roughly 32% appear just once. The ten largest clones add up to approximately 11% of the sample.

The roughly 39 donors, aged 6 to 90 years, were systemically healthy Caucasian individuals from Russia. Each donor gave approximately 9.3 milliliters of peripheral blood, collected into EDTA-treated Vacutainer tubes. Ficoll-Paque density-gradient centrifugation was used to isolate PBMCs, with at least 7 million obtained per sample. Trizol reagent was used to extract total RNA from PBMCs, with at least 5.5 micrograms per sample. For every donor, an aliquot of PBMCs went through flow cytometry to measure the percentages of naive CD45RAhigh/CD27high T cells. The clonotype comes from a woman younger than 45 in good health. What was sequenced was blood. The sequence links TRBV20-1 to TRBJ2-1; TRBD2 matches 16 bases in the middle. The DNA sequence reads TGCAGTGCTAGACTGGGACTAGCGGGAGGGGCGGAGCAGTTCTTC. It translates to CSARLGLAGGAEQFF.